The 31 T cell receptor beta chains given below trace back to one sample, sequenced in a study of CD8+ T cells in alopecia areata. Described treatment: oral pan-JAK inhibitor, 5-10 mg twice daily. The sequencing template was cDNA reverse transcribed from extracted RNA. Profiled with immunoSEQ multiplex PCR; TCRdb holds only in-frame clones, not every one. The table has about 160,000 clones, about two thirds seen once. Specimen: CD4+ T cells sorted from blood, collected at week 4, from a patient treated with tofacitinib. The origin of the receptors is a human donor with alopecia areata.

V usage is TRBV11-2 and J usage is TRBJ2-1, with 10 bases matching TRBD2. From germline, CDR1 is SGHAT and CDR2 FQNNGV. The CDR3 is 15 amino acids. Trimming cost V 1 base and J 11 bases; bases outside gene matches: 8. The CDR3: CASSLAGLADLQQFF. As DNA, the CDR3 is TGTGCCAGCAGCTTAGCAGGACTAGCGGACCTCCAGCAGTTCTTC.

The chain has TRBV7-9 and TRBJ2-5; D is unclear. Looked up from germline, CDR1 is SEHNR and CDR2 is FQNEAQ (reference sequence). Trimming removed 3 bases from V and 4 bases from J, with 9 bases in between. There are 13 residues in the CDR3. The CDR3 loop reads CASSFPVPETQYF. The CDR3 coding sequence is TGTGCCAGCAGCTTTCCGGTCCCAGAGACCCAGTACTTC. Supplemented by reference TRBV7-9 and TRBJ2-5, the full variable domain reads DTGVSQNPRHKITKRGQNVTFRCDPISEHNRLYWYRQTLGQGPEFLTYFQNEAQLEKSRLLSDRFSAERPKGSFSTLEIQRTEQGDSAMYLCASSFPVPETQYFGPGTRLLVL.

There are a few counts of this clone. The chain uses TRBV29-1 and TRBJ1-3; 11 bases are shared with TRBD1. This CDR3 spans 16 amino acids. Trimming cost V 0 bases and J 4 bases; bases outside gene matches: 5. CDR1 is SQVTM and CDR2 is ANQGSEA in the germline V gene. CDR3 sequence (DNA): TGCAGCGTTGAAGATCGTAGGACAGGGGGCGGAAACACCATATATTTT. Encoded protein: CSVEDRRTGGGNTIYF.

V usage is TRBV15 and J usage is TRBJ2-1, with 7 bases that match TRBD2. The ends lost 0 bases at V and 5 bases at J; junction bases unmatched: 4. The germline V gene has CDR1 LNHNV and CDR2 YYDKDF (reference sequence). This CDR3 region has 15 residues. CDR3 region: CATSRDRGLNNEQFF. CDR3 coding DNA: TGTGCCACCAGCAGAGATCGGGGACTAAACAATGAGCAGTTCTTC.

The sample holds a few counts of this clone. The J gene is TRBJ2-3, the V gene TRBV7-6; a possible D gene is TRBD1 (5 bases). Trimming took off 3 bases at V and 1 base at J, with 14 bases between the two ends. CDR3 length: 16 amino acids. The germline V gene encodes CDR1 SGHVS and CDR2 FNYEAQ. CDR3 region: CASSLTAHQGTDTQYF. CDR3 nucleotide sequence: TGTGCCAGCAGCTTGACAGCGCACCAGGGCACAGATACGCAGTATTTT.

The chain has TRBV30 and TRBJ1-4; TRBD1 agrees at 7 bases. V dropped 7 bases and J dropped 8; count of bases not matched to a gene: 4. This CDR3 comprises 11 residues. Germline V CDR1 and CDR2: GTSNPN, SVGIG (reference sequence). DNA of the CDR3: TGTGCCTTTCAGGGGGGCGAAAAACTGTTTTTT. This gives the protein CAFQGGEKLFF.

The genes are TRBV6-6 and TRBJ1-2, with TRBD1 as a possible D gene (6 bases). There are 12 residues in the CDR3. Germline CDR1 MNHNY, CDR2 SVGAGI (reference sequence). V dropped 7 bases and J dropped 4 bases, with 10 bases sitting between them. The DNA for the CDR3 is TGTGCCAGCACGGGGGCTAGCTATGGCTACACCTTC. Translation gives CASTGASYGYTF.

The genes are TRBV4-3 and TRBJ2-1; 9 nucleotides agree with TRBD2. The CDR3 contains 14 residues. Germline CDR1 reads LGHNA; CDR2 reads YSLEER. V shed 0 bases, J shed 9 bases, and the junction held 3 bases outside the gene matches. As DNA, the CDR3 is TGCGCCAGCAGCCAAGAGAGACTAGCGGCTGAGCAGTTCTTC. Protein product: CASSQERLAAEQFF.

The chain couples TRBV30 to TRBJ1-2, with 7 bases aligning to TRBD1. The germline CDR1 and CDR2 sequences are GTSNPN and SVGIG (reference sequence). The CDR3 covers 15 residues. Losses at the gene ends were 2 bases for V and 5 bases for J; bases not matched to a gene: 11. CDR3 loop: CAWSFSIGQAYGYTF. In DNA, the CDR3 is TGTGCCTGGAGTTTTTCGATCGGACAGGCATATGGCTACACCTTC.

This clone was counted only a few times. CDR3 DNA sequence: TGCGCCAGCAGCTTCGCAGGGTTTCCAGATACGCAGTATTTT. As protein: CASSFAGFPDTQYF. The gene calls are TRBV5-1 and TRBJ2-3; TRBD1 might be the D (5 bases). The length of the CDR3 is 14 residues. The germline V gene encodes CDR1 SGHRS and CDR2 YFSETQ. Deletions cut 2 bases from V and 4 bases from J, with 11 bases between. The entire variable domain, with the rest obtained from reference TRBV5-1 and TRBJ2-3, is as follows: KAGVTQTPRYLIKTRGQQVTLSCSPISGHRSVSWYQQTPGQGLQFLFEYFSETQRNKGNFPGRFSGRQFSNSRSEMNVSTLELGDSALYLCASSFAGFPDTQYFGPGTRLTVL.

The V call is TRBV5-1, the J call TRBJ2-7; D is perhaps TRBD1 or TRBD2 (5 bases each). CDR1 SGHRS and CDR2 YFSETQ come from the germline V gene. The CDR3 sequence is 12 residues long. The V gene lost 5 bases and the J gene lost 6 bases, with 12 bases spanning the gap. CDR3 loop: CASRLQEAEQYF. CDR3 in DNA: TGCGCCAGCAGGTTACAGGAGGCCGAGCAGTACTTC.

This clone was counted only a few times. The chain links TRBV29-1 to TRBJ2-7; 9 positions match TRBD1. The CDR3 is 13 amino acids. The V and J ends lost 4 bases and 4 bases, in that order; junction bases with no gene match: 5. CDR1 SQVTM and CDR2 ANQGSEA come from the germline V gene. In DNA form, the CDR3 reads TGCAGCGTTGCACAGGGGGCTAGGTACGAGCAGTACTTC. Residues: CSVAQGARYEQYF.

The CDR3: CASSQEINLDNSPLHF. CDR3 sequence (DNA): TGCGCCAGCAGCCAAGAAATAAACCTCGATAATTCACCCCTCCACTTT. The V and J genes are TRBV4-1 and TRBJ1-6; D not resolved. CDR1 is MGHRA and CDR2 is YSYEKL in the germline V gene. This CDR3 has 16 amino acids. Between the trimmed V and J ends, which lost 0 bases and 5 bases, there was a span of 11 bases.

This clone came up a few times. The chain recombines TRBV2 with TRBJ2-7, with TRBD1 matching over 9 bases. The V and J ends lost 6 bases and 0 bases, in that order; junction bases with no gene match: 0. This CDR3 is 13 amino acids long. The germline V gene encodes CDR1 SNHLY and CDR2 FYNNEI. The CDR3 sequence: CASRGQGSYEQYF. CDR3 DNA sequence: TGTGCCAGCAGGGGACAGGGCTCCTACGAGCAGTACTTC. Combining the CDR3 with reference TRBV2 and TRBJ2-7 gives the whole variable domain EPEVTQTPSHQVTQMGQEVILRCVPISNHLYFYWYRQILGQKVEFLVSFYNNEISEKSEIFDDQFSVERPDGSNFTLKIRSTKLEDSAMYFCASRGQGSYEQYFGPGTRLTVT.

This clone was seen only a few times. The gene calls are TRBV30 and TRBJ1-4; D gene ambiguous. Trimming removed 4 bases at V and 7 bases at J, with 16 bases between. Germline V gene data show CDR1 as GTSNPN and CDR2 as SVGIG (reference sequence). CDR3 length: 14 amino acids. The CDR3 DNA is TGTGCCTGGATCCCTTTGGGCGATGGTGAAAAACTGTTTTTT. Residues: CAWIPLGDGEKLFF. The entire variable domain, with the rest obtained from reference TRBV30 and TRBJ1-4, is as follows: SQTIHQWPATLVQPVGSPLSLECTVEGTSNPNLYWYRQAAGRGLQLLFYSVGIGQISSEVPQNLSASRPQDRQFILSSKKLLLSDSGFYLCAWIPLGDGEKLFFGSGTQLSVL.

The chain uses TRBV30 and TRBJ1-5; D is possibly TRBD1 (5 bases). CDR1 and CDR2 from the germline V gene are GTSNPN and SVGIG (reference sequence). Trimming removed 0 bases from V and 3 bases from J, with 12 bases in between. The CDR3 extends over 15 amino acids. CDR3 nucleotide sequence: TGTGCCTGGAGTGTAGCGGGGGGGACCAATCAGCCCCAGCATTTT. It codes for CAWSVAGGTNQPQHF.

Concerning this clone itself: In the same sample, other DNA sequences code for this CDR3. The chain recombines TRBV5-1 with TRBJ1-1; D call uncertain. Trimming left V 2 bases short and J 1 base short, with 6 bases between. Germline assignment: CDR1 SGHRS and CDR2 YFSETQ. This CDR3 comprises 13 residues. The CDR3 DNA sequence: TGCGCCAGCAGCTTCGACGGGAACACTGAAGCTTTCTTT. It translates to CASSFDGNTEAFF.

This clone was seen a handful of times. The rearrangement links TRBV29-1 to TRBJ2-4, with 10 positions matching TRBD1. This CDR3 has 14 residues. The V and J ends lost 3 bases and 6 bases, in that order; junction bases with no gene match: 5. Germline V lookup: CDR1 SQVTM, CDR2 ANQGSEA. CDR3: CSVEGDRGRNIQYF. CDR3 coding DNA: TGCAGCGTTGAGGGGGACAGGGGTAGAAACATTCAGTACTTC.

The chain has TRBV30 and TRBJ2-6; 8 nucleotides agree with TRBD1. Trimming cost V 0 bases and J 2 bases; bases outside gene matches: 6. The CDR3 has 17 residues. Germline V gene sequence: CDR1 GTSNPN, CDR2 SVGIG (reference sequence). DNA of the CDR3: TGTGCCTGGAGTGTAAACAGGGGGTCGGCTGGGGCCAACGTCCTGACTTTC. The encoded protein is CAWSVNRGSAGANVLTF.

This sequence joins TRBV7-3 and TRBJ1-1; TRBD1 matches at 7 bases. V shed 4 bases and J 7 bases; nucleotides not matched to a gene: 0. This CDR3 is built from 11 residues. Germline V lookup: CDR1 SGHTA, CDR2 FQGTGA. CDR3 sequence reads: CASSSGGEAFF. For the CDR3, the DNA is TGTGCCAGCAGCTCAGGGGGTGAAGCTTTCTTT.

This clone was counted once. The chain has TRBV30 and TRBJ2-3, with 7 bases identical to TRBD1. Germline V gene lookup returns CDR1 GTSNPN and CDR2 SVGIG (reference sequence). This CDR3 region has 15 residues. Losses at the gene ends were 0 bases for V and 3 bases for J; bases not matched to a gene: 6. The CDR3, as DNA: TGTGCCTGGAGTGTACGAGGGGGCAGGACAGATACGCAGTATTTT. Protein sequence: CAWSVRGGRTDTQYF.

This rearrangement joins TRBV15 to TRBJ2-6; 7 bases are shared with TRBD1. J lost 3 bases, V lost 0 bases, and 5 bases had no gene match. The CDR3 loop spans 17 amino acids. Germline V gives CDR1 LNHNV, CDR2 YYDKDF (reference sequence). CDR3 nucleotides: TGTGCCACCAGCAGAGATAGGGGGCAGGGTGGGGCCAACGTCCTGACTTTC. Residues: CATSRDRGQGGANVLTF.

V usage is TRBV30 and J usage is TRBJ2-3; possibly TRBD2 for D (5 bases). Between the trimmed V and J ends, which lost 7 bases and 4 bases, there was a span of 12 bases. This CDR3 is built from 12 residues. Germline values: CDR1 GTSNPN, CDR2 SVGIG (reference sequence). CDR3 loop: CALATPSDTQYF. As DNA, the CDR3 is TGTGCCTTAGCGACTCCCTCAGATACGCAGTATTTT. Full variable domain (outside the CDR3, taken from reference TRBV30 and TRBJ2-3): SQTIHQWPATLVQPVGSPLSLECTVEGTSNPNLYWYRQAAGRGLQLLFYSVGIGQISSEVPQNLSASRPQDRQFILSSKKLLLSDSGFYLCALATPSDTQYFGPGTRLTVL.

This clone has a handful of counts. The chain couples TRBV29-1 to TRBJ2-3; D perhaps matches TRBD1 (6 bases). Trimming removed 3 bases from V and 5 bases from J, with 9 bases in between. This CDR3 has 12 residues. Germline loops: CDR1 SQVTM, CDR2 ANQGSEA. The CDR3 sequence: CSVDQGLDTQYF. The CDR3 region has the DNA TGCAGCGTTGATCAGGGGCTAGATACGCAGTATTTT.

V gene TRBV30 combines with J gene TRBJ1-5; D call uncertain. V was clipped by 4 bases and J by 5 bases, with 12 bases between them. The CDR3 sequence is 13 residues long. CDR1 and CDR2 from the germline V gene are GTSNPN and SVGIG (reference sequence). As DNA, the CDR3 is TGTGCCTGGAACGCGGGGAATCATCAGCCCCAGCATTTT. Its translation: CAWNAGNHQPQHF. The variable domain in full, with the rest retrieved from reference TRBV30 and TRBJ1-5, is SQTIHQWPATLVQPVGSPLSLECTVEGTSNPNLYWYRQAAGRGLQLLFYSVGIGQISSEVPQNLSASRPQDRQFILSSKKLLLSDSGFYLCAWNAGNHQPQHFGDGTRLSIL.

This chain uses TRBV5-1 with TRBJ1-3, with D hard to call. The V end was cut by 1 base, the J end by 3 bases, with 8 bases between. Germline V gene lookup returns CDR1 SGHRS and CDR2 YFSETQ. The CDR3 runs to 14 residues. CDR3 coding DNA: TGCGCCAGCAGCTTGATGGGATATGGAAACACCATATATTTT. Translating it yields CASSLMGYGNTIYF.

The chain links TRBV30 to TRBJ2-2; D gene unclear. Trimming left V 0 bases short and J 3 bases short, with 8 bases between. CDR1 is GTSNPN and CDR2 is SVGIG in the germline V gene (reference sequence). CDR3 size: 14 residues. The CDR3 sequence: CAWSVRLHTGELFF. The CDR3 region has the DNA TGTGCCTGGAGTGTCCGGCTGCACACCGGGGAGCTGTTTTTT.

This clone has just one count. The rearrangement links TRBV25-1 to TRBJ1-2; 7 nucleotides agree with TRBD1. CDR3 length equals 14 residues. CDR1 and CDR2 from the germline V gene are MGHDK and SYGVNS. J was trimmed by 4 bases and V by 4 bases; bases with no gene match: 6. CDR3 DNA: TGTGCCAGCAGTGCGTTGACAGGGATCTATGGCTACACCTTC. This codes for CASSALTGIYGYTF.

Written as DNA, the CDR3 is TGCAGCGTTCGCCCACAGAACACTGAAGCTTTCTTT. It translates to CSVRPQNTEAFF. The chain combines TRBV29-1 with TRBJ1-1; D is unresolved. V was shortened by 5 bases and J by 1 base, with 8 bases between the two germline ends. The germline CDR1 and CDR2 sequences are SQVTM and ANQGSEA. The length of the CDR3 is 12 residues.

The chain joins TRBV7-8 to TRBJ2-4, with D possibly TRBD2 on 6 matching bases. CDR3 length: 15 amino acids. Trimming removed 5 bases at V and 1 base at J, with 12 bases between. Looked up from germline, CDR1 is SGHVS and CDR2 is FQNEAQ. CDR3 residues: CASSPPAGAKNIQYF. CDR3 in DNA: TGTGCCAGCAGCCCCCCCGCGGGGGCCAAAAACATTCAGTACTTC.

This clone was recorded a few times. The gene calls are TRBV30 and TRBJ1-2, with D possibly TRBD1 on 5 matching bases. CDR3 size: 12 residues. The germline V gene encodes CDR1 GTSNPN and CDR2 SVGIG (reference sequence). With 4 bases removed from V and 5 bases from J, the gap between germline ends came to 11 bases. As DNA, the CDR3 is TGTGCCTGGACACCGGGGGGATATGGCTACACCTTC. The encoded protein is CAWTPGGYGYTF.